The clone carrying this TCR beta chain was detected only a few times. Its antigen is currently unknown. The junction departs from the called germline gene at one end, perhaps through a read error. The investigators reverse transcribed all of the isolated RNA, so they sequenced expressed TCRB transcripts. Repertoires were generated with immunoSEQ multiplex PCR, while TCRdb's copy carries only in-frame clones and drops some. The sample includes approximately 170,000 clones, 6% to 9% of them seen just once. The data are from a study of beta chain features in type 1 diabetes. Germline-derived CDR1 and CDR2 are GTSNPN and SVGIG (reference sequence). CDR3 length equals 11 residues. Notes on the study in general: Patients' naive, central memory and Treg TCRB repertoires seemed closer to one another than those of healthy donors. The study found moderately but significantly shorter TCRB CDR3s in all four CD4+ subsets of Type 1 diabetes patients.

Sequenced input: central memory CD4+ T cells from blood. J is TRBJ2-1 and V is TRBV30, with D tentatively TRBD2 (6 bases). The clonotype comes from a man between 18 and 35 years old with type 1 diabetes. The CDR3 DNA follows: TGTGCCTGGAGTGTACTGGGGGGAAGGGTCTTC. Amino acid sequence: CAWSVLGGRVF.